This T cell receptor beta chain was captured in a study of T-cell memory formation after mild COVID-19. This clonotype has only a few counts. The antigen remains unidentified. Germline V gives CDR1 SGHAT, CDR2 FQNNGV. The CDR3 is made up of 14 amino acids. Between the trimmed V and J ends, which lost 3 bases and 11 bases, there was a span of 14 bases. Study results and limitations: Contracting CD4+ clones sat mainly in CM and EM; CD8+ in EMRA.

Employing constant-segment primers, 5'RACE generated TCR alpha and TCR beta cDNA libraries bearing sample barcodes and UMIs. MiXCR was run by TCRdb on the 5' RACE reads, yielding one entry per CDR3 protein. The sample shows about 430,000 distinct CDR3 sequences, 20% to 25% of them seen only once. This chain uses TRBV11-2 with TRBJ1-6; D remains ambiguous. Specimen: PBMCs or a T cell subset sorted from them (not recorded which). The clonotype originates from an adult woman who had mild COVID-19 (a few samples of this study predate the infection). Cell type and time point are not known. The CDR3 nucleotides read TGTGCCAGCAGCTTGGCCGATAATTCAACACCCCTCCACTTT. This gives the protein CASSLADNSTPLHF.